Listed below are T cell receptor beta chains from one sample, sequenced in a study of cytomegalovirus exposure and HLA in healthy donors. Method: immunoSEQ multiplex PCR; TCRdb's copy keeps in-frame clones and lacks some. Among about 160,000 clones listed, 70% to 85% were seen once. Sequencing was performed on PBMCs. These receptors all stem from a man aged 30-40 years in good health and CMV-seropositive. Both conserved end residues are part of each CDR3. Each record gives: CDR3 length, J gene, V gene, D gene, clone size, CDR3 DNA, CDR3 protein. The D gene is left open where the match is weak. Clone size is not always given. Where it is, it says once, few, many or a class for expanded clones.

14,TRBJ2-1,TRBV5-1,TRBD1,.,TGCGCCAGCCGACAGGGTGCCCGTTACAATGAGCAGTTCTTC,CASRQGARYNEQFF
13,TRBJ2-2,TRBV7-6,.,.,TGTGCCAGCAGTCCTGAGGCGACCGGGGAGCTGTTTTTT,CASSPEATGELFF
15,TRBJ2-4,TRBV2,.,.,TGTGCCAGCACCGAAGGGAGACTAGCCAAAAACATTCAGTACTTC,CASTEGRLAKNIQYF
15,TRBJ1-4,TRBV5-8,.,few,TGTGCCAGCAGCCCAGGGAAGGGAGGGAATGAAAAACTGTTTTTT,CASSPGKGGNEKLFF
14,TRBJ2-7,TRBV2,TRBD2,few,TGTGCCAGTCCTAAATCGGGGGGGGGTTACGAGCAGTACTTC,CASPKSGGGYEQYF
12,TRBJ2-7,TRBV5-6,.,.,TGTGCCAGCAGCGGTAGCTCCTACGAGCAGTACTTC,CASSGSSYEQYF
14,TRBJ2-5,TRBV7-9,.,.,TGTGCCAGCAGCTTATGGGACGGAGGGGAGACCCAGTACTTC,CASSLWDGGETQYF
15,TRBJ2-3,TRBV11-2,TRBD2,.,TGTGCCAGCAGCTTAGTTAGCGGGGGGGCAGATACGCAGTATTTT,CASSLVSGGADTQYF
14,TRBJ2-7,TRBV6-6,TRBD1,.,TGTGCCAGCAGCTACTCGACAGGGGGAGCCGAGCAGTACTTC,CASSYSTGGAEQYF
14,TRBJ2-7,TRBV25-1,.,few,TGTGCCAGCAGTGGGGCGGGACAGACCTACGAGCAGTACTTC,CASSGAGQTYEQYF
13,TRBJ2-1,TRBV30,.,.,TGTGCCTGGAGTTACGGAGCCTACAATGAGCAGTTCTTC,CAWSYGAYNEQFF
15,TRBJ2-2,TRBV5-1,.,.,TGCGCCAGCAGCTTGGCTGGGGCGGGAACCGGGGAGCTGTTTTTT,CASSLAGAGTGELFF
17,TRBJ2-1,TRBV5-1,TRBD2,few,TGCGCCAGCAGCTTCCCCGGGACTAGCGGGGGGTACAATGAGCAGTTCTTC,CASSFPGTSGGYNEQFF
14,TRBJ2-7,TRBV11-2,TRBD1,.,TGTGCCAGCAGCGTCGGGACAGGGGGACACGAGCAGTACTTC,CASSVGTGGHEQYF
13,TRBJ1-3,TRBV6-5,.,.,TGTGCCAGCAGTTACTCCGGTGGAAACACCATATATTTT,CASSYSGGNTIYF
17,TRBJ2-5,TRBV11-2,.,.,TGTGCCAGCAGCTTAGTGGGGGCACTAGCGTTGGAGGAGACCCAGTACTTC,CASSLVGALALEETQYF
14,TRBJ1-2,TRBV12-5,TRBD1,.,TGTGCTAGTGCCCGCACGGGACAGCCCTATGGCTACACCTTC,CASARTGQPYGYTF
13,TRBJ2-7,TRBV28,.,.,TGTGCCAGCAGCCCGGGAGCCCCCTACGAGCAGTACTTC,CASSPGAPYEQYF
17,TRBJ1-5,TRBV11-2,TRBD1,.,TGTGCCAGCAGCTTAGGATTTAAGGGGGCTAGGAATCAGCCCCAGCATTTT,CASSLGFKGARNQPQHF
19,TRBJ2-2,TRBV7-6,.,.,TGTGCCAGCAGCTCAATCCGGGACAGTGGGACTGGGAGCACCGGGGAGCTGTTTTTT,CASSSIRDSGTGSTGELFF
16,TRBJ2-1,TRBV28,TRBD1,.,TGTGCCAGCAGTTTATCGGCGACAGGGTCCTACAATGAGCAGTTCTTC,CASSLSATGSYNEQFF
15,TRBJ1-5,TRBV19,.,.,TGTGCCAGTAGTATGCAGGGTAAGGGCAATCAGCCCCAGCATTTT,CASSMQGKGNQPQHF
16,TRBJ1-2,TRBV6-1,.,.,TGTGCCAGCAGTGAAGCGGAAACAGGGATTAACTATGGCTACACCTTC,CASSEAETGINYGYTF
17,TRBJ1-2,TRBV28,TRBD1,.,TGTGCCAGCAGTTTAAGCGGTTGGGGGACAGATGACTATGGCTACACCTTC,CASSLSGWGTDDYGYTF